The clone carrying this T cell receptor (beta chain) was detected many times. This record belongs to a study of T cells in Graves' hyperthyroidism and ophthalmopathy. TCR beta CDR3 regions were amplified from RNA transcripts. The HTBI set primed first-round TCR CDR3 RT-PCR. TCRdb passed the multiplex PCR reads through MiXCR, listing each CDR3 protein once. This sample yields about 98,000 distinct CDR3 sequences, of which around 40% are seen a single time; 10% to 13% belongs to the top ten. Material: peripheral blood or thyroid tissue (not recorded which). The sequence was obtained from a young woman with Graves' hyperthyroidism.

The CDR3 DNA follows: TGTGCCAGCAGTTTCGGACAGGGCATGGAAGGCTACACCTTC. This translates into CASSFGQGMEGYTF. The chain combines TRBV28 with TRBJ1-2; 8 nucleotides match TRBD1. CDR1 is MDHEN and CDR2 is SYDVKM in the germline V gene. The length of the CDR3 is 14 residues. V was pared by 3 bases and J by 8 bases, with 8 bases of the junction left unmatched.